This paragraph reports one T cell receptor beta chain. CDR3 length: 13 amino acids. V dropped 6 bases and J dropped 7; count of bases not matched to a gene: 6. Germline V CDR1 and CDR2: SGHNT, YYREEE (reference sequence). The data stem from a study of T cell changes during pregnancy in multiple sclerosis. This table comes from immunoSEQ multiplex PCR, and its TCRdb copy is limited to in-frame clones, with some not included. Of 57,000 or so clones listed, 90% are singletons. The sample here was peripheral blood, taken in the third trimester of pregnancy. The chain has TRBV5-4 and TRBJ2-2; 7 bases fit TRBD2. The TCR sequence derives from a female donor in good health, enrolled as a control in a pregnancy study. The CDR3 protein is CASTPGGIGELFF. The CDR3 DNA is TGTGCCAGCACCCCGGGGGGTATCGGGGAGCTGTTTTTT.